This TCR beta chain came from a study of T cell responses to AZD1222 COVID-19 vaccine. Study-wide results and caveats: Elevations in Spike-specific TCR breadth and depth followed administration of two AZD1222 doses.

This clone appeared a single time. Its antigen is still unknown. CDR3 length: 16 residues. The germline V gene has CDR1 SGHKS and CDR2 YYEKEE (reference sequence). V was clipped by 4 bases and J by 0 bases, with 16 bases between them. Clones were read by immunoSEQ multiplex PCR, and TCRdb kept only the in-frame ones, dropping some. Of about 180,000 clones listed, 80% to 95% are singletons. The sample here was peripheral blood, taken 28 days after the second dose of the MenACWY control vaccine. The chain links TRBV5-5 to TRBJ1-1; tentative D call: TRBD1 (5 bases). The TCR comes from an adult who received the MenACWY meningococcal vaccine as a control. CDR3 bases: TGTGCCAGCAGCCCCGGGGGGGTTGGGATGAACACTGAAGCTTTCTTT. This gives the protein CASSPGGVGMNTEAFF.